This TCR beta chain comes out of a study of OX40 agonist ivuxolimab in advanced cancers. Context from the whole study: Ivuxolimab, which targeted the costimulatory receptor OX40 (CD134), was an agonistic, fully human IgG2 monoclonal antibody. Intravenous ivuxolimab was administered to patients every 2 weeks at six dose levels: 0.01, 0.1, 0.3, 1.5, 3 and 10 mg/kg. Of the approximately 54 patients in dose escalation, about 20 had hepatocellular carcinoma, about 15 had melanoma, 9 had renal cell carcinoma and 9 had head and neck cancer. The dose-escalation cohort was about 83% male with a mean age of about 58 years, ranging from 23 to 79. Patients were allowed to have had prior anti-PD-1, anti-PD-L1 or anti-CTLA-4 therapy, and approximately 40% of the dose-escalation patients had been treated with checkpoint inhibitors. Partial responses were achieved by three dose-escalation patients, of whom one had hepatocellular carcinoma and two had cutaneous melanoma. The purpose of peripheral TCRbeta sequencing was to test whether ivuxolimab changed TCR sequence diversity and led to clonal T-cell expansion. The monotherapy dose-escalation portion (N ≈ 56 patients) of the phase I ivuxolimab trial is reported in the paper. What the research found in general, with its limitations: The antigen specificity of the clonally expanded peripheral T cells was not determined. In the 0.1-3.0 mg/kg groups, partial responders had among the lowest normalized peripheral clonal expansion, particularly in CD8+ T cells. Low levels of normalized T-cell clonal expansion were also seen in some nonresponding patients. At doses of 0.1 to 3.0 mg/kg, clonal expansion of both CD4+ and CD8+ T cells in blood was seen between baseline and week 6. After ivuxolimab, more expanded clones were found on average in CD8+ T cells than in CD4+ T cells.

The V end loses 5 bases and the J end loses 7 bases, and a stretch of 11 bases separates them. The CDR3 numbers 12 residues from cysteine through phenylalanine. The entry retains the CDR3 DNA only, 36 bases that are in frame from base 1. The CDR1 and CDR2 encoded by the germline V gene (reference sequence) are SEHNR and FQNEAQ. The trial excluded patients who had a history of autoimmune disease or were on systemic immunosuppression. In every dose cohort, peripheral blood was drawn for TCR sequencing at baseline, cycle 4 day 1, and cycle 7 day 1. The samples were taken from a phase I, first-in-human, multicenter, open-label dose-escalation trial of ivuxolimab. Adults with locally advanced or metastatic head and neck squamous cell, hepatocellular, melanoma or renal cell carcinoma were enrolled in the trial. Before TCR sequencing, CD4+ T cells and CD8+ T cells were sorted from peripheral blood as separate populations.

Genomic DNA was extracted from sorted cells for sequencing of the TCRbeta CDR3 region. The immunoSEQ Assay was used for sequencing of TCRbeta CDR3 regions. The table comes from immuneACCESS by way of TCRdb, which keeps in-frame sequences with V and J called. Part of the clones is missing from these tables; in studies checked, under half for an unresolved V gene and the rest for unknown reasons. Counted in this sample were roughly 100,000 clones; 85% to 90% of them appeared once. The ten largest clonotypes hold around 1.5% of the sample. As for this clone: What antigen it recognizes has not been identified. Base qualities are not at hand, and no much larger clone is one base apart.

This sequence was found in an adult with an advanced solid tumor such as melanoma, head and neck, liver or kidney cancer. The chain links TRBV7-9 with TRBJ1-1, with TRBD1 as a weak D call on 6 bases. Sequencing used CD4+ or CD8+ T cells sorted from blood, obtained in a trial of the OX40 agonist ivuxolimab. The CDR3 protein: CASSLQGIEAFF. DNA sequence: TGTGCCAGCAGCCTACAGGGAATTGAAGCTTTCTTT.